This is a list of T cell receptor beta chains from one sample in a study of STAT5B mutations in CD4+ large granular lymphocyte leukemia. Generated by immunoSEQ multiplex PCR, the TCRdb table keeps only in-frame clones and is missing some. The sample has 30,000 to 40,000 clones; about 80% are singletons. Specimen: CD4+ T cells from blood buffy coats. The receptor source for this set is a human donor in good health. Both conserved end residues are part of each CDR3. Fields, in order: D gene, V gene, clone size, J gene, CDR3 protein, CDR3 DNA. A D gene is named only where the DNA matches it firmly. Rows give clone size only sometimes, using once, few, many, or a class for an expanded clone.

.	TRBV19	once	TRBJ2-3	CASSMGWTDTQYF	TGTGCCAGTAGTATGGGATGGACAGATACGCAGTATTTT
TRBD2	TRBV5-1	.	TRBJ2-3	CASSPQAGVMDTQYF	TGCGCCAGCAGCCCCCAAGCGGGAGTCATGGATACGCAGTATTTT
.	TRBV7-3	.	TRBJ1-2	CASSPDFNYGYTF	TGTGCCAGCAGCCCAGACTTTAACTATGGCTACACCTTC
.	TRBV6-1	few	TRBJ1-5	CASIRPGGNQPQHF	TGTGCCAGCATCCGACCGGGGGGCAATCAGCCCCAGCATTTT
.	TRBV18	.	TRBJ2-3	CASSLRVVPKDTQYF	TGTGCCAGCTCCCTCAGGGTAGTTCCAAAAGATACGCAGTATTTT
TRBD2	TRBV19	.	TRBJ2-2	CASSLGLGGSIGELFF	TGTGCCAGTAGTCTGGGACTAGGGGGTTCAATCGGGGAGCTGTTTTTT
.	TRBV5-1	.	TRBJ2-7	CASSGGNPSWGVVEQYF	TGCGCCAGCAGCGGCGGGAACCCCTCCTGGGGGGTGGTAGAGCAGTACTTC
.	TRBV4-1	.	TRBJ1-5	CASSLGTSVRTQHF	TGCGCCAGCAGCCTCGGGACGTCCGTGAGAACCCAGCATTTT
.	TRBV5-1	.	TRBJ2-7	CASSFTGSEQYF	TGCGCCAGCAGCTTTACAGGGAGCGAGCAGTACTTC
.	TRBV5-1	few	TRBJ1-1	CASSLADKNTEAFF	TGCGCCAGCAGCTTAGCGGACAAGAACACTGAAGCTTTCTTT
TRBD2	TRBV9	once	TRBJ2-7	CASSVAGTSYEQYF	TGTGCCAGCAGCGTAGCCGGGACTAGCTACGAGCAGTACTTC
.	TRBV15	.	TRBJ1-1	CATSREGYEAFF	TGTGCCACCAGCAGAGAAGGGTATGAAGCTTTCTTT
.	TRBV10-3	.	TRBJ2-2	CAILGTIAGGGELFF	TGTGCCATCCTCGGGACCATAGCCGGAGGCGGGGAGCTGTTTTTT
TRBD1	TRBV18	.	TRBJ1-5	CASSTTGQGYQPQHF	TGTGCCAGCTCAACCACGGGACAGGGGTATCAGCCCCAGCATTTT
.	TRBV5-1	.	TRBJ1-1	CASSLPQDRYGNTEAFF	TGCGCCAGCAGCTTGCCCCAAGACAGGTATGGCAACACTGAAGCTTTCTTT
.	TRBV7-2	.	TRBJ2-7	CASSLGLSYEQYF	TGTGCCAGCAGCTTAGGGCTCTCCTACGAGCAGTACTTC